Sequencing of this TCR beta chain was carried out in a study of monozygotic twins with inflammatory bowel disease. Study-wide findings and caveats: Repertoire likeness was no different across concordant and discordant twins, perhaps owing to restricted power. Those with IBD had lower TCRbeta diversity (inverse Simpson) than their healthy co-twins did.

The length of the CDR3 is 13 residues. Germline V gene sequence: CDR1 SGHRS, CDR2 YFSETQ. Comment on this clonotype: The antigen is undetermined.

Incorporation of UMIs carrying a 6-nucleotide sample barcode was performed by template switching. Two nested PCRs, about 16 and 10 cycles, amplified TCRalpha and TCRbeta cDNA. TCRdb reprocessed the 5' RACE reads and keeps a single row for each CDR3 protein, giving no DNA. The repertoire shows 200,000 to 250,000 distinct CDR3 sequences; the top ten hold around 7.7%. Specimen: blood. The chain uses TRBV5-1 and TRBJ2-7; TCRdb reports TRBD1, a call that lacks DNA to check it against. The sequence came from a human donor with ulcerative colitis or Crohn's disease, or a healthy co-twin of an affected twin (not recorded which). The CDR3 spells CASSSGAITEQYF.